This entry features one TCR beta chain sequence. The sample originates from a study of blood T cell repertoires in COVID-19. Study overall: The United States, Italy and Spain supplied acute and convalescent COVID-19 samples.

Assignments of participants to cohorts depended upon their own reported clinical history. V shed 0 bases and J shed 4 bases, with 6 bases lying between them. The CDR3 runs 12 residues. Germline CDR1 is GTSNPN and CDR2 is SVGIG (reference sequence). Study processing details: The assay estimated nucleated cells by amplifying reference gene primers. This table comes from immunoSEQ multiplex PCR, and its TCRdb copy is limited to in-frame clones, with some not included. Clone size and V and J calls were adopted from that table, with D and trimming inferred from the DNA. The table lists 200,000 to 300,000 clones, roughly 85% of them singletons.

This TCR derives from a woman in her 50s with acute COVID-19. V is TRBV30 and J is TRBJ2-5, with D perhaps matching TRBD2 (5 bases). Input material: PBMCs or T cells enriched from blood (not recorded which). CDR3 DNA sequence: TGTGCCTGGAGTGTACTAGTAGAGACCCAGTACTTC. Amino acid sequence: CAWSVLVETQYF. The whole variable domain, filled in from reference TRBV30 and TRBJ2-5, reads SQTIHQWPATLVQPVGSPLSLECTVEGTSNPNLYWYRQAAGRGLQLLFYSVGIGQISSEVPQNLSASRPQDRQFILSSKKLLLSDSGFYLCAWSVLVETQYFGPGTRLLVL.